Below, 15 T cell receptor beta chains from the same sample are listed, as sequenced in a study of tissue T cells after allogeneic stem cell transplantation. TCRdb keeps only in-frame clones here, not all; method: immunoSEQ multiplex PCR. This sample has approximately 17,000 clones; roughly 72% occur once, and the top ten carry roughly 0.94%. Input material: spleen. Receptors were obtained from a female BALB/c mouse in good health. Strain MHC haplotype: H2-d.

Worth noting for this clone: Germline and genes: mouse. The CDR3 end lies 1 residue beyond the end of the read and is filled in from the germline J gene. The chain links TRBV19 to TRBJ1-4; D uncertain. CDR1 FNHDT and CDR2 SITEND come from the germline V gene (reference sequence). Trimming removed 2 bases at V and 4 bases at J, with 6 bases between. The CDR3 runs 13 residues. CDR3 bases read: TGTGCCAGCAGTATGGCCAGCAACGAAAGATTATTT. Its translation is CASSMASNERLF. The entire CDR3 protein reads CASSMASNERLFF. Full variable domain (outside the CDR3, taken from reference TRBV19 and TRBJ1-4): GGIITQTPKFLIGQEGQKLTLKCQQNFNHDTMYWYRQDSGKGLRLIYYSITENDLQKGDLSEGYDASREKKSSFSLTVTSAQKNEMAVFLCASSMASNERLFFGHGTKLSVL.

This clone was counted between two and nine times. The germline and genes are mouse ones. The read falls 1 residue short of the CDR3 end, and the missing part is taken from the germline J gene. The chain joins TRBV19 to TRBJ2-1; D is ambiguous. This CDR3 has 12 amino acids. CDR1 and CDR2 from the germline V gene are FNHDT and SITEND (reference sequence). Trimming stripped 5 bases from V and 1 base from J, with 4 bases between. This chain's CDR3 is CASRGNYAEQFF. The sequenced CDR3 bases are TGTGCCAGCAGGGGAAACTATGCTGAGCAGTTC.

As regards this clone: Gene labels here are mouse ones. The CDR3 goes on 1 residue after the read ends, and that part is filled in from the germline J gene. V and J are TRBV1 and TRBJ2-3; no firm D call. The CDR3 totals 13 residues. V was clipped by 0 bases and J by 3 bases, with 4 bases between them. From germline, CDR1 is NSQYPW and CDR2 LRSPGD (reference sequence). The CDR3 reads CTCSADPAETLYF. The DNA read from the CDR3 is TGCACCTGCAGTGCAGATCCAGCAGAAACGCTGTAT.

Notes on this clone: The listed genes are named as in mouse. The read terminates 1 residue ahead of where the CDR3 ends, so the germline J gene completes it. This chain uses TRBV1 with TRBJ1-4; tentatively, D is TRBD1 (6 bases). With 0 bases removed from V and 7 bases from J, the gap between germline ends came to 12 bases. CDR1 is NSQYPW, CDR2 LRSPGD, per germline (reference sequence). CDR3 size: 15 residues. CDR3 bases read: TGCACCTGCAGTGCAGACAGGGGCGGTAGCGAAAGATTATTT. This translates into CTCSADRGGSERLF. The whole CDR3 sequence is CTCSADRGGSERLFF. The full variable domain, its missing parts supplied by reference TRBV1 and TRBJ1-4, is VTLLEQNPRWRLVPRGQAVNLRCILKNSQYPWMSWYQQDLQKQLQWLFTLRSPGDKEVKSLPGADYLATRVTDTELRLQVANMSQGRTLYCTCSADRGGSERLFFGHGTKLSVL.

Concerning this clone: Gene names and germline refer to mouse. Here the CDR3 reads CGARPGNYAEQFF. CDR3 DNA, as far as it was read: TGTGGTGCTAGGCCCGGGAACTATGCTGAGCAGTTC. The rearrangement joins TRBV20 to TRBJ2-1; D is uncertain. The missing CDR3 end, 1 residue past where the read stops, is filled in from the germline J gene. The germline V gene has CDR1 GFQATS and CDR2 STVNSAI. The CDR3 sequence is 13 residues long. V lost 2 bases and J lost 1, with 6 bases in between.

This clone was seen more than once but under ten times. Genes and germline are mouse. The observed sequence ends 1 residue before the CDR3 terminus, with the missing tail filled in from the germline J gene. The rearrangement uses TRBV19 and TRBJ2-7; D tentatively fits TRBD1 or TRBD2 (5 bases each). Germline V gene sequence: CDR1 FNHDT, CDR2 SITEND (reference sequence). The CDR3 sequence is 16 residues long. V was cut by 2 bases and J by 0 bases, with 15 bases left in between. CDR3 residues: CASSILWGPSSYEQYF. CDR3 DNA (partial): TGTGCCAGCAGTATTTTATGGGGACCGAGCTCCTATGAACAGTAC.

About this clone: The gene symbols are mouse symbols. The sequence runs out 1 residue before the end of the CDR3; the remainder is reconstructed from the germline J gene. The chain employs TRBV29 and TRBJ1-1, with 10 bases matching TRBD1. Germline lookup yields CDR1 MSHET and CDR2 SYDVDS. The CDR3 is 14 amino acids. V lost 7 bases, J lost 7 bases, and 9 bases stayed unmatched. CDR3 DNA (partial): TGTGCTAGCAAACCGGGACAGGGGATGGGAGAAGTCTTC. This encodes CASKPGQGMGEVF. The complete CDR3 protein is CASKPGQGMGEVFF.

Regarding this clone: Gene labels here are mouse ones. The read ends 1 residue before the CDR3 terminus; that terminus is restored from the germline J gene. This rearrangement joins TRBV1 to TRBJ1-6, with D hard to call. TRBJ1-6 is an ORF for which the function is uncertain. V lost 0 bases, J lost 7 bases, and 4 bases lay in between. Germline CDR1 NSQYPW, CDR2 LRSPGD (reference sequence). The CDR3 sequence is 13 residues long. CDR3 residues: CTCSAEGNSPLYF. CDR3 DNA, as far as it was read: TGCACCTGCAGTGCAGAGGGAAATTCGCCCCTCTAC.

This clone has just a few counts. The gene symbols are mouse symbols. The missing CDR3 end, 1 residue past where the read stops, is filled in from the germline J gene. The chain uses TRBV5 and TRBJ2-5; D is undetermined. V was shortened by 0 bases and J by 0 bases, with 4 bases between the two germline ends. The CDR3 runs to 14 residues. Germline-derived CDR1 and CDR2 are LGHNA and YNLKQL (reference sequence). CDR3 sequence reads: CASSQDKNQDTQYF. The sequenced CDR3 bases are TGTGCCAGCAGCCAAGACAAAAACCAAGACACCCAGTAC.

To note about this clone: Gene and germline names: mouse. The DNA read from the CDR3 is TGTGCCAGCAGCCCTCAACCATATAATTCGCCCCTCTAC. This gives the protein CASSPQPYNSPLY. The CDR3 in full is CASSPQPYNSPLYF. The V call is TRBV5, the J call TRBJ1-6; D unresolved. The observed sequence ends 1 residue before the CDR3 terminus, with the missing tail filled in from the germline J gene. TRBJ1-6 is an ORF, and what it does is uncertain. Germline V gene sequence: CDR1 LGHNA, CDR2 YNLKQL (reference sequence). V gave up 4 bases and J gave up 4 bases, with 8 bases separating them. The CDR3 contains 14 residues.

As for this clone: Gene names refer to mouse genes. The CDR3 end is not reached by the read, which stops 1 residue before it; the germline J gene fills it in. The chain recombines TRBV1 with TRBJ1-6, with D possibly being TRBD1 (5 bases). TRBJ1-6 is annotated as an ORF whose role is uncertain. CDR1 and CDR2 from the germline V gene are NSQYPW and LRSPGD (reference sequence). Trimming shortened V by 1 base and J by 5 bases, and 9 bases separated the two germline ends. The CDR3 covers 15 residues. The chain's CDR3 is CTCSAGGEDNSPLYF. The part of the CDR3 DNA that was read is TGCACCTGCAGTGCAGGGGGCGAGGATAATTCGCCCCTCTAC.

Concerning this clone: Gene names and germline refer to mouse. CDR3 loop: CAWSQTGASAETLYF. CDR3 bases read: TGTGCCTGGAGCCAGACTGGGGCTAGTGCAGAAACGCTGTAT. The gene calls are TRBV31 and TRBJ2-3; TRBD2 matches 8 bases. The read falls 1 residue short of the CDR3 end, and the missing part is taken from the germline J gene. CDR3 length equals 15 residues. V was pared by 3 bases and J by 0 bases, with 5 bases of the junction left unmatched. Germline values: CDR1 GKSSPN, CDR2 SITVG.

Comment on this clone: Gene names and germline match the mouse. Coverage ceases 1 residue before the CDR3 finishes, and the germline J gene fills in the end. V is TRBV5 and J is TRBJ1-1; D might be TRBD1 (6 bases). The germline V and J ends were trimmed by 4 bases and 1 base, with 13 bases remaining between them. The CDR3 is 15 residues long. Germline CDR1 and CDR2: LGHNA and YNLKQL (reference sequence). CDR3 DNA, as far as it was read: TGTGCCAGCAGCCTTCGGACAGATAGAAACACAGAAGTCTTC. Protein: CASSLRTDRNTEVF. The complete CDR3 reads CASSLRTDRNTEVFF.

Concerning this clone itself: Each gene name is a mouse one. The CDR3 goes on 1 residue after the read ends, and that part is filled in from the germline J gene. The chain combines TRBV13-2 with TRBJ1-6; TRBD1 matches 9 bases. TRBJ1-6 is identified as an open reading frame with a role that is uncertain. With V trimmed by 3 bases and J by 4 bases, 2 bases remained unmatched. Germline loops: CDR1 NNHNN, CDR2 SYGAGS (reference sequence). The CDR3 runs to 15 residues. The sequenced part of the CDR3 DNA is TGTGCCAGCGGTGGGGGGACAGGGTATAATTCGCCCCTCTAC. Amino acids: CASGGGTGYNSPLY. The whole CDR3 protein reads CASGGGTGYNSPLYF.

As for this clone: The gene symbols are mouse symbols. The read comes to an end 1 residue before the CDR3 does, leaving the germline J gene to fill in the end. The rearrangement links TRBV14 to TRBJ1-1, with a tentative D call TRBD1 (5 bases). The CDR3 runs to 14 residues. Germline V lookup: CDR1 SGHDT, CDR2 FRDEAV. Trimming removed 5 bases from V and 1 base from J, with 12 bases in between. CDR3 bases read: TGTGCCAGCAGCGCCGCAGGGTGGAACACAGAAGTCTTC. Its translation is CASSAAGWNTEVF. The whole CDR3 sequence reads CASSAAGWNTEVFF.